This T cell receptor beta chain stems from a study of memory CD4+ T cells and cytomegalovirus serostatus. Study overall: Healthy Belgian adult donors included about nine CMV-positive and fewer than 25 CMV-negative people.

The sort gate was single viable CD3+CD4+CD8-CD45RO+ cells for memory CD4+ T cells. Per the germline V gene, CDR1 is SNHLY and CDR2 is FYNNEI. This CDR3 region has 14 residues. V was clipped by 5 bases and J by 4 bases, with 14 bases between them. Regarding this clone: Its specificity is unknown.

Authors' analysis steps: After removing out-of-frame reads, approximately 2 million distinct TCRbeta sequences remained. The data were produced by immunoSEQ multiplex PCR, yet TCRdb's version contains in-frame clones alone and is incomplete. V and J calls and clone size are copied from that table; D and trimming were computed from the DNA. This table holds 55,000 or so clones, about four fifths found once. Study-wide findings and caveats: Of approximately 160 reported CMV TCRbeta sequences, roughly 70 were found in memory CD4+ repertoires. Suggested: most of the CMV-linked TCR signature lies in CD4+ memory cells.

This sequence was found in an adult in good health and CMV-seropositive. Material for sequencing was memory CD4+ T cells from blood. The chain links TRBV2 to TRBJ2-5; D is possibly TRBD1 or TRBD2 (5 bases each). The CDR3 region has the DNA TGTGCCAGCAGTCCCCCGGGACGAGTAGAGACCCAGTACTTC. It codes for CASSPPGRVETQYF.